This T cell receptor beta chain was recorded in a study of cytomegalovirus exposure and HLA in healthy donors. Overall study context: Among the 350 to 400 donors who were genotyped, roughly 76% fell in the genetic ancestry cluster that is associated with self-reported Caucasian donors. General observations from the study: Later analysis demonstrated an association between a missense DCLRE1C variant and TCR beta V- and J-gene trimming.

It was with 60 Vbeta and 13 Jbeta primers that the PCR ran. Here immunoSEQ multiplex PCR was the method, and the copy in TCRdb shows in-frame clones only, minus some. Here the sample table reports approximately 110,000 clones. Worth noting for this clone: Its antigen is currently unknown.

Deletions cut 2 bases from V and 8 bases from J, with 17 bases between. This CDR3 contains 15 residues. Germline CDR1 SGHRS, CDR2 YFSETQ. This TCR was recovered from a man aged 18-30 years in good health and CMV-seronegative. The genes are TRBV5-1 and TRBJ2-1; D perhaps matches TRBD2 (6 bases). Input material: PBMCs. The CDR3, as DNA: TGCGCCAGCAGCTTAATAGCGGCCCCGGAGGATGAGCAGTTCTTC. It specifies CASSLIAAPEDEQFF.